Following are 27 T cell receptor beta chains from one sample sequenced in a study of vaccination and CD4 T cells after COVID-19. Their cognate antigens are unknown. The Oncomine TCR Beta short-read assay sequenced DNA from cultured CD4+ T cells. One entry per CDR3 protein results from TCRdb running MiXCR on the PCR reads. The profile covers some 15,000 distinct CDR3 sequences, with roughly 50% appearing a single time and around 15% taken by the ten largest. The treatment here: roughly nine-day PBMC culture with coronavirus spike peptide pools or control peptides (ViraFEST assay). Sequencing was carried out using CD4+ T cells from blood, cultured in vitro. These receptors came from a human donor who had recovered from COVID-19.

DNA of the CDR3: TGTGCCAGCAGTCCACGGGCCGGGACAGGGGATTCACCCCTCCACTTT. This sequence encodes CASSPRAGTGDSPLHF. The V call is TRBV28, the J call TRBJ1-6, with TRBD1 matching over 10 bases. V was pared by 5 bases and J by 8 bases, with 9 bases of the junction left unmatched. The germline CDR1 and CDR2 sequences are MDHEN and SYDVKM. The CDR3 is 16 amino acids.

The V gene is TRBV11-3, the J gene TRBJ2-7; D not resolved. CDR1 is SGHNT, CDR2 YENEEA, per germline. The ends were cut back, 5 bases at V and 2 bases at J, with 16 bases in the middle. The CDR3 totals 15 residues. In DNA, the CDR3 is TGTGCCAGCAGCCCTCGGTCTGGTTCTACCTACGAGCAGTACTTC. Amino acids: CASSPRSGSTYEQYF.

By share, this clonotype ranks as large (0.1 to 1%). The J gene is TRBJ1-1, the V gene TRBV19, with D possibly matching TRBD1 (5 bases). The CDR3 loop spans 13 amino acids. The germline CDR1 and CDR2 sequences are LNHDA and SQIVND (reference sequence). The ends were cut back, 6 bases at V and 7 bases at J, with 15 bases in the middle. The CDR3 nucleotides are TGTGCCAGTAGACGCCGGGGCGGCAATGAAGCTTTCTTT. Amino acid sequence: CASRRRGGNEAFF.

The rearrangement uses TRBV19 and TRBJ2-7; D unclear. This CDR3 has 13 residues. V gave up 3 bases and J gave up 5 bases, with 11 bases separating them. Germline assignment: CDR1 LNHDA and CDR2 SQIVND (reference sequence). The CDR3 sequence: CASSILPSHEQYF. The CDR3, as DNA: TGTGCCAGTAGTATCCTCCCCTCACACGAGCAGTACTTC.

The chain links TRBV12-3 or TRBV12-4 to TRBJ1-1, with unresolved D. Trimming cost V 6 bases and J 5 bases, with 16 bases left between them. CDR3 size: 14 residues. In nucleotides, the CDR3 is TGTGCCAGCAGCCCTCAGCGGAGCGGGACTGAAGCTTTCTTT. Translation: CASSPQRSGTEAFF.

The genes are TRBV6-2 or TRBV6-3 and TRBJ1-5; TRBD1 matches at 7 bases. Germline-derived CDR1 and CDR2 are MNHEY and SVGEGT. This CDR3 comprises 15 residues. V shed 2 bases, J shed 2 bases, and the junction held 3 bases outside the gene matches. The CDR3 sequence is CASSYRGLGNQPQHF. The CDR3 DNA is TGTGCCAGCAGTTACAGGGGGCTTGGCAATCAGCCCCAGCATTTT.

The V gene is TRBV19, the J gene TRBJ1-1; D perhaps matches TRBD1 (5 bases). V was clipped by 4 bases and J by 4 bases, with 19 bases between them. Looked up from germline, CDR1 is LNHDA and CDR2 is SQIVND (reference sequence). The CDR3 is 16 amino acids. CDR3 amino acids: CASSRGTRDGGTEAFF. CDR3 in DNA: TGTGCCAGTAGTAGGGGGACGAGGGATGGTGGCACTGAAGCTTTCTTT.

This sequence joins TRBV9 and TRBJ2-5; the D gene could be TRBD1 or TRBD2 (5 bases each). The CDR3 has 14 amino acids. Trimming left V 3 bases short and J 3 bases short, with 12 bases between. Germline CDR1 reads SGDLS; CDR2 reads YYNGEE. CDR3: CASSDGGRKETQYF. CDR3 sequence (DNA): TGTGCCAGCAGCGATGGGGGACGGAAAGAGACCCAGTACTTC.

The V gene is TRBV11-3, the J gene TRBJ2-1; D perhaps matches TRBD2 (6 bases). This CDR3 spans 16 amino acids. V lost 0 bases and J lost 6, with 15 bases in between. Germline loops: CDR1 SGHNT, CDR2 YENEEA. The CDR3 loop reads CASSLDRVRDSNEQFF. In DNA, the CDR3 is TGTGCCAGCAGCTTAGACCGGGTCCGGGACTCCAATGAGCAGTTCTTC.

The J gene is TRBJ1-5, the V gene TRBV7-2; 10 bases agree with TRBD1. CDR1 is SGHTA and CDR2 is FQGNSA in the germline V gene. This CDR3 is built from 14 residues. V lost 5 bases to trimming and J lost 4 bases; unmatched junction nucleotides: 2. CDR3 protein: CASSAGQGNQPQHF. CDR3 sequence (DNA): TGTGCCAGCAGCGCGGGACAGGGGAATCAGCCCCAGCATTTT.

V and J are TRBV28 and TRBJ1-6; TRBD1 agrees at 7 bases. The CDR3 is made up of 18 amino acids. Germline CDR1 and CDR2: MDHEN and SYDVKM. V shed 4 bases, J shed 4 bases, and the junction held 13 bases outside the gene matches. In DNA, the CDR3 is TGTGCCAGCAGTTCCCACCTACCGGGACAGCTATATAATTCACCCCTCCACTTT. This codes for CASSSHLPGQLYNSPLHF.

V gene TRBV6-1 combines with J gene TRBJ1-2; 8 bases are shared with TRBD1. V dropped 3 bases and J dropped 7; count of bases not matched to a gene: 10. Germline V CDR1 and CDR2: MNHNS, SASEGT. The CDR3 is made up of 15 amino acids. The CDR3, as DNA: TGTGCCAGCAGTGACCCTCGGACAGGGACTGGTGGCTACACCTTC. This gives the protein CASSDPRTGTGGYTF.

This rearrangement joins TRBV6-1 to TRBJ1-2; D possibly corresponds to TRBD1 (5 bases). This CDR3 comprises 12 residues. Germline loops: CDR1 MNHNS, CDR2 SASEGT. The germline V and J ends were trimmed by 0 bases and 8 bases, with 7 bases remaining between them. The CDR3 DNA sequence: TGTGCCAGCAGTGAAGCACAGGTCGGCTACACCTTC. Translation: CASSEAQVGYTF.

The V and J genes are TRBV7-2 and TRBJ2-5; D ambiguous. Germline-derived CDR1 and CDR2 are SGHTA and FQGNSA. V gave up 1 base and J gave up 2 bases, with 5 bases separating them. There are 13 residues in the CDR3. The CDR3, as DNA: TGTGCCAGCAGCTTAGAGGGTCAAGAGACCCAGTACTTC. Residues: CASSLEGQETQYF.

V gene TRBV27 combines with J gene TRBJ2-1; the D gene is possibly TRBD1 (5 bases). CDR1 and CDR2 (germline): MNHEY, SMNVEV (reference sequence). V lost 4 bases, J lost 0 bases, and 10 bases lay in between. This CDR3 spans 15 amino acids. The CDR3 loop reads CASSSDRSSYNEQFF. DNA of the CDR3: TGTGCCAGCAGTTCAGACAGAAGCTCCTACAATGAGCAGTTCTTC.

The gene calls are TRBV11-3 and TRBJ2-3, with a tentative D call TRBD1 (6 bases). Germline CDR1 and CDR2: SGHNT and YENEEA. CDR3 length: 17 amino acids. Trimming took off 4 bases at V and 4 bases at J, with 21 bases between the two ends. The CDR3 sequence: CASSSGVGPKGADTQYF. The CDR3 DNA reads TGTGCCAGCAGCTCAGGGGTGGGACCCAAGGGGGCAGATACGCAGTATTTT.

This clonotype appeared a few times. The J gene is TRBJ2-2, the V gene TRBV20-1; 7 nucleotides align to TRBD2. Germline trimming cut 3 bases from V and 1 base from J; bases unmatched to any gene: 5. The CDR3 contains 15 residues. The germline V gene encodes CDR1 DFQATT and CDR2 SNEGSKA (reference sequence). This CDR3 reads CSARAASGNTGELFF. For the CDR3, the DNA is TGCAGTGCTAGGGCGGCTAGCGGGAACACCGGGGAGCTGTTTTTT.

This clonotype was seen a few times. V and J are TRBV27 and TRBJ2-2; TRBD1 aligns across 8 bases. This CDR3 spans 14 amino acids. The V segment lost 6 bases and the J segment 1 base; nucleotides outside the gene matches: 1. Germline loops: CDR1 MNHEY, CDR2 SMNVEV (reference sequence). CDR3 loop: CASRGTGNTGELFF. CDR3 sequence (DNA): TGTGCCAGCAGGGGGACAGGGAACACCGGGGAGCTGTTTTTT.

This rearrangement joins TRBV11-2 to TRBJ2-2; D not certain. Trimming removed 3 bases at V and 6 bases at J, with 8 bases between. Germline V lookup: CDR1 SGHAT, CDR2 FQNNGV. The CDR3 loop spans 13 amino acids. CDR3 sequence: CASSFGPSGELFF. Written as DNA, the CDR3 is TGTGCCAGCAGCTTTGGGCCGTCCGGGGAGCTGTTTTTT.

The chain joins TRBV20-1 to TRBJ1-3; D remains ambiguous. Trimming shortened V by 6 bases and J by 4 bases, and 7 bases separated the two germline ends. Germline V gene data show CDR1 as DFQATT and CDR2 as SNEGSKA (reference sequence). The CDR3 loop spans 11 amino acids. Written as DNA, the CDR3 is TGCAGTGCCCGAAGGGGAAACACCATATATTTT. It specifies CSARRGNTIYF.

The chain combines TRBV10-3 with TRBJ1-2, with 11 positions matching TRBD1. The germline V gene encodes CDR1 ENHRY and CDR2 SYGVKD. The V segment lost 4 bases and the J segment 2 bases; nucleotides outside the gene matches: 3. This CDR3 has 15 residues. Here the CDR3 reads CAISGDRGGNYGYTF. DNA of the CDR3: TGTGCCATCAGTGGGGACAGGGGGGGAAACTATGGCTACACCTTC.

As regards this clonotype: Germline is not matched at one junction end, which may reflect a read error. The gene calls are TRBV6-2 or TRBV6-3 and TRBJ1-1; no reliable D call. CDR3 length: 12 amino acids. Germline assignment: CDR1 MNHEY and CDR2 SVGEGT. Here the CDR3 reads CAGSTGPTEAFF. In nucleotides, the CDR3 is TGTGCCGGCAGCACCGGACCCACTGAAGCTTTCTTT.

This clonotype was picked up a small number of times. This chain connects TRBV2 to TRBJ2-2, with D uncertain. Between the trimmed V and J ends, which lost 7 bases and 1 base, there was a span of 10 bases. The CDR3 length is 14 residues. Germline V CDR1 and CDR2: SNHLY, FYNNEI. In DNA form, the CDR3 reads TGTGCCAGCAAAGGCGGTTGGAACACCGGGGAGCTGTTTTTT. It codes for CASKGGWNTGELFF. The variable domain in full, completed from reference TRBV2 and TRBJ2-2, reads EPEVTQTPSHQVTQMGQEVILRCVPISNHLYFYWYRQILGQKVEFLVSFYNNEISEKSEIFDDQFSVERPDGSNFTLKIRSTKLEDSAMYFCASKGGWNTGELFFGEGSRLTVL.

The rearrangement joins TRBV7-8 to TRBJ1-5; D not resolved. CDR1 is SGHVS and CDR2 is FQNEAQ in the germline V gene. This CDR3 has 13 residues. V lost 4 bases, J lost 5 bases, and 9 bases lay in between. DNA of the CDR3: TGTGCCAGCAGCTCTGACCGAGATCAGCCCCAGCATTTT. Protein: CASSSDRDQPQHF.

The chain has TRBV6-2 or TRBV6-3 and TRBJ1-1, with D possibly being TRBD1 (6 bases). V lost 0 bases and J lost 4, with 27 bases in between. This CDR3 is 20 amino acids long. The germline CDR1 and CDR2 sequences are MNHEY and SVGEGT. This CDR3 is CASSYSIPGGDISRFTEAFF. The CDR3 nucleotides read TGTGCCAGCAGTTACTCGATTCCCGGAGGGGACATCTCCCGCTTCACTGAAGCTTTCTTT.

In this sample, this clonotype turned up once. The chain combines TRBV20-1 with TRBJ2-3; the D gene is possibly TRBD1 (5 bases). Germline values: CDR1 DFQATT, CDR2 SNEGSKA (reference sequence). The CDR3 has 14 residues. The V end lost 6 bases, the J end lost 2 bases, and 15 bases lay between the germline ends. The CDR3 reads CSAQGSGYTDTQYF. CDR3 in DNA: TGCAGTGCCCAGGGATCCGGGTACACAGATACGCAGTATTTT.

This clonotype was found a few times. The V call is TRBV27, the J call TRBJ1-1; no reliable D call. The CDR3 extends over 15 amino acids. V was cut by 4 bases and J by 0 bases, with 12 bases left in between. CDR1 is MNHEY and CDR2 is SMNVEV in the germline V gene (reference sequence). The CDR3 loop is CASSSGVRLNTEAFF. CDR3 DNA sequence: TGTGCCAGCAGTTCGGGAGTTCGACTGAACACTGAAGCTTTCTTT.